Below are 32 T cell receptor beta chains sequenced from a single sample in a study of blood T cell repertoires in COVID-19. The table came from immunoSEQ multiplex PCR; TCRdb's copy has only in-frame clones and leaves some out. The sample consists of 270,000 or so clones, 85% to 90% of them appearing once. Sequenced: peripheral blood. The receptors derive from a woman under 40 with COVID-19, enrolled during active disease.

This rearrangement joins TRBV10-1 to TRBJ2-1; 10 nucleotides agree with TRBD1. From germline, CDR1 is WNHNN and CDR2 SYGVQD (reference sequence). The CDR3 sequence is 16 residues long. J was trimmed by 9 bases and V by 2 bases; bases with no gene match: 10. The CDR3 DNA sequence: TGCGCCAGCAGTGAGAGACCGGGACAGGGGTACGGTGAGCAGTTCTTC. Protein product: CASSERPGQGYGEQFF.

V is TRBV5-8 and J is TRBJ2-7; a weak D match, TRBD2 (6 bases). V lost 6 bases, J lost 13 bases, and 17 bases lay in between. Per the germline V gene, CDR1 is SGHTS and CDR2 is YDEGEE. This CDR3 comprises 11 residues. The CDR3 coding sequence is TGTGCCAGCACCGCCGGCGCCGGGACTTACTTC. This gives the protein CASTAGAGTYF.

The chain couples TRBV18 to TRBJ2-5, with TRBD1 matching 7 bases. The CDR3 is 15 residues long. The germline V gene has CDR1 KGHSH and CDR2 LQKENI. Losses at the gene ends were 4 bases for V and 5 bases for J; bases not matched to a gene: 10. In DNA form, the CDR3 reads TGTGCCAGCTCACACCGGGACAGCGAATGGGAGACCCAGTACTTC. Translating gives CASSHRDSEWETQYF.

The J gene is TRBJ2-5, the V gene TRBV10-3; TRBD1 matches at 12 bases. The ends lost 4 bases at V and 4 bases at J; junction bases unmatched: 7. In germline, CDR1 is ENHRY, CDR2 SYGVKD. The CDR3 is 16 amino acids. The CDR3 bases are TGTGCCATCAGTGTTGGGGGACAGGGGGCAAGAGAGACCCAGTACTTC. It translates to CAISVGGQGARETQYF.

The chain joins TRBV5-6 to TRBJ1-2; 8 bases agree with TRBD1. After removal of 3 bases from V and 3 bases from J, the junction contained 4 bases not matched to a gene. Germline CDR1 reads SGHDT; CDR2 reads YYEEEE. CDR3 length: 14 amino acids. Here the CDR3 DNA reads TGTGCCAGCAGCTCTACAGGGGGGGACTATGGCTACACCTTC. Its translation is CASSSTGGDYGYTF.

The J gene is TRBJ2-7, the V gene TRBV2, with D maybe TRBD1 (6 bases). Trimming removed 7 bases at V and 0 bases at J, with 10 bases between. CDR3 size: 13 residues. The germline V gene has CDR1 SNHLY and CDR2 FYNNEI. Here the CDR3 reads CASKTDSSYEQYF. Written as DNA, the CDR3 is TGTGCCAGCAAGACGGACAGCTCCTACGAGCAGTACTTC. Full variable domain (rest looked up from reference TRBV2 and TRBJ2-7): EPEVTQTPSHQVTQMGQEVILRCVPISNHLYFYWYRQILGQKVEFLVSFYNNEISEKSEIFDDQFSVERPDGSNFTLKIRSTKLEDSAMYFCASKTDSSYEQYFGPGTRLTVT.

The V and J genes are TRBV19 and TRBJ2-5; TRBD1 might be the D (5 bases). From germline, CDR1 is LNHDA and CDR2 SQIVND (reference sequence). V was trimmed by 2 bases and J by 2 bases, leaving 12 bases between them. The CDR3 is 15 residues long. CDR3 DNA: TGTGCCAGTAGTATACGCCCTCAGGGTCAAGAGACCCAGTACTTC. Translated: CASSIRPQGQETQYF.

The CDR3 loop is CAWTRTLNTEAFF. Written as DNA, the CDR3 is TGTGCCTGGACCCGGACTCTGAACACTGAAGCTTTCTTT. The chain is built from TRBV30 and TRBJ1-1; D is uncertain. Trimming removed 4 bases at V and 0 bases at J, with 9 bases between. Looked up from germline, CDR1 is GTSNPN and CDR2 is SVGIG (reference sequence). CDR3 length equals 13 residues.

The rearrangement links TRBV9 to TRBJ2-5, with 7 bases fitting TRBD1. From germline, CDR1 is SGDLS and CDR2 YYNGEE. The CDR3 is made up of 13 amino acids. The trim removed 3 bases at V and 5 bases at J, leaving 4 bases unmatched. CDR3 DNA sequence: TGTGCCAGCAGCGAGGGGGCCGGGGAGACCCAGTACTTC. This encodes CASSEGAGETQYF.

The CDR3 DNA reads TGTGCCAGCAGTGACAGACAAGGCACTGAAGCTTTCTTT. This translates into CASSDRQGTEAFF. The V and J genes are TRBV6-1 and TRBJ1-1; D unclear. The length of the CDR3 is 13 residues. The germline gives CDR1 MNHNS, CDR2 SASEGT. V was shortened by 3 bases and J by 4 bases, with 9 bases between the two germline ends.

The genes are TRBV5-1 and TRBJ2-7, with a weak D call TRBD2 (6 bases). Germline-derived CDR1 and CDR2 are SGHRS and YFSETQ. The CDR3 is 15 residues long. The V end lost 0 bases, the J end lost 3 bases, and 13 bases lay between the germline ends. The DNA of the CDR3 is TGCGCCAGCAGCTTGGCGGCTAGCGACTACTACGAGCAGTACTTC. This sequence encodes CASSLAASDYYEQYF.

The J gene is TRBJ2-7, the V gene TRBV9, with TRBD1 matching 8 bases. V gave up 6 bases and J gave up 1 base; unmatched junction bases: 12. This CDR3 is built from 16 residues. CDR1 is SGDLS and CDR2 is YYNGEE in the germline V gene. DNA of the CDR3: TGTGCCAGCAACAACCCGCCGGGACAGGTTTCCTACGAGCAGTACTTC. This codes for CASNNPPGQVSYEQYF.

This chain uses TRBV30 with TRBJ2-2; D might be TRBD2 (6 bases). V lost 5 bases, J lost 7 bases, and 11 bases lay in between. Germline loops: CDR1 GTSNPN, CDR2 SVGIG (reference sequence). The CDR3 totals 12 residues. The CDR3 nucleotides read TGTGCCTGGGGCGCCGGGAGCGGGGAGCTGTTTTTT. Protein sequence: CAWGAGSGELFF.

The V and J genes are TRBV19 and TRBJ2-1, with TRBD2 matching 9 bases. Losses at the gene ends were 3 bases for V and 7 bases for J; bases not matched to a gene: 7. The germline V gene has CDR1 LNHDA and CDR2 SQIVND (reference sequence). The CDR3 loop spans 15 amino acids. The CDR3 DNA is TGTGCCAGTAGTATTCTGGCGGGGGGGTGGAATGAGCAGTTCTTC. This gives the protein CASSILAGGWNEQFF. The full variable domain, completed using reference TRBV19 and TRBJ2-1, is DGGITQSPKYLFRKEGQNVTLSCEQNLNHDAMYWYRQDPGQGLRLIYYSQIVNDFQKGDIAEGYSVSREKKESFPLTVTSAQKNPTAFYLCASSILAGGWNEQFFGPGTRLTVL.

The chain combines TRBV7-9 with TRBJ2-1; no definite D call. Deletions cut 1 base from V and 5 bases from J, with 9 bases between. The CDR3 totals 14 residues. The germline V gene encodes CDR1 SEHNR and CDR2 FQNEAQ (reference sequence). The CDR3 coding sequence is TGTGCCAGCAGCTTAGGGCTCCCCCACAATGAGCAGTTCTTC. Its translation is CASSLGLPHNEQFF.

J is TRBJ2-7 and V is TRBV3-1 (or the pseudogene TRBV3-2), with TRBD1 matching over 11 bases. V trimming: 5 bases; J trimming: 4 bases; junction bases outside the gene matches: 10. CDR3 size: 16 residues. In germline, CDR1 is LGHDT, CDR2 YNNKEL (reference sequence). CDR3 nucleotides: TGTGCCAGCAGCGGACTGCGGGACAGGGGGGGGTACGAGCAGTACTTC. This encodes CASSGLRDRGGYEQYF.

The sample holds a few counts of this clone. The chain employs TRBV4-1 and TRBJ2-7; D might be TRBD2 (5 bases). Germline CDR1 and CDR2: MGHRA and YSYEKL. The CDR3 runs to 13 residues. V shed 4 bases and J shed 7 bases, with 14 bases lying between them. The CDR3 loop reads CASSRRPRGEQYF. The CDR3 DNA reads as TGCGCCAGCAGCCGCAGGCCCCGAGGGGAGCAGTACTTC.

The CDR3: CASSEALRGFQETQYF. The CDR3 DNA is TGTGCCAGCAGTGAAGCGCTTAGGGGGTTCCAAGAGACCCAGTACTTC. The V and J genes are TRBV2 and TRBJ2-5, with D possibly being TRBD1 (6 bases). This CDR3 has 16 amino acids. In germline, CDR1 is SNHLY, CDR2 FYNNEI. V was shortened by 0 bases and J by 1 base, with 12 bases between the two germline ends.

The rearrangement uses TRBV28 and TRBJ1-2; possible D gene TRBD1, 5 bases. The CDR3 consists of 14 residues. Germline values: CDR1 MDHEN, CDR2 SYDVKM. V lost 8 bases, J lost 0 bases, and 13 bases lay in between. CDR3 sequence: CASRNTGPNYGYTF. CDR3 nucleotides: TGTGCCAGCCGAAATACAGGACCTAACTATGGCTACACCTTC.

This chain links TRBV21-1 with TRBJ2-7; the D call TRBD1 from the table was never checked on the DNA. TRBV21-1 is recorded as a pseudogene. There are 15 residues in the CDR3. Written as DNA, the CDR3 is TGTGCCAGCAAGGGGGACATACGGACGGTCTACGAGCAGTACTTC. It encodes CASKGDIRTVYEQYF.

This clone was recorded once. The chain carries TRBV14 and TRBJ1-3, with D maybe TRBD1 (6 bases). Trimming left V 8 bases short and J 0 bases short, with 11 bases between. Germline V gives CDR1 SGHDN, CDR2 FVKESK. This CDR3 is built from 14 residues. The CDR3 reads CASSRGGSGNTIYF. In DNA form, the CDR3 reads TGTGCCAGCTCCCGAGGGGGCTCTGGAAACACCATATATTTT.

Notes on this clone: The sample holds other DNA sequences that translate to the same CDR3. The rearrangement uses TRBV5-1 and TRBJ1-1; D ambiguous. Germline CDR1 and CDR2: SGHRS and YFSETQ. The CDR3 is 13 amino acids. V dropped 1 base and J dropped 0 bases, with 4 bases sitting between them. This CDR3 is CASSLTVNTEAFF. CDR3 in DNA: TGCGCCAGCAGCTTGACAGTGAACACTGAAGCTTTCTTT.

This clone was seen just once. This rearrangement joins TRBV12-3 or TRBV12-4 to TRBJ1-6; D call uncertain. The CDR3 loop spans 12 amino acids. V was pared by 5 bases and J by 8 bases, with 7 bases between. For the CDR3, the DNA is TGTGCCAGCAGTCGCTCGGATTCACCCCTCCACTTT. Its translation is CASSRSDSPLHF.

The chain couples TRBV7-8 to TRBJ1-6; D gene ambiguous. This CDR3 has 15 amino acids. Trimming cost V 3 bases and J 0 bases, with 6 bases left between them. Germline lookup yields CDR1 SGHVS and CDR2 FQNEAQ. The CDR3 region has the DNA TGTGCCAGCAGCTTCTCTAGCTCCTATAATTCACCCCTCCACTTT. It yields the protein CASSFSSSYNSPLHF.

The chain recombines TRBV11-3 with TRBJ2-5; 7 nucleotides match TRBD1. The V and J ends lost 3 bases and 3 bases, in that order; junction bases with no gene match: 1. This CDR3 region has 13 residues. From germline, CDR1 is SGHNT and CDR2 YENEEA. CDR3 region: CASSFDREETQYF. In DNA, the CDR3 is TGTGCCAGCAGCTTCGACAGGGAAGAGACCCAGTACTTC.

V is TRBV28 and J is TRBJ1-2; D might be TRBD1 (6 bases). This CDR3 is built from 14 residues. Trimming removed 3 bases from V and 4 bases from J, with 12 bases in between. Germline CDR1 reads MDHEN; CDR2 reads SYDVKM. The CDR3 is CASSLKGVLYGYTF. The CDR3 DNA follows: TGTGCCAGCAGTTTGAAGGGGGTACTCTATGGCTACACCTTC.

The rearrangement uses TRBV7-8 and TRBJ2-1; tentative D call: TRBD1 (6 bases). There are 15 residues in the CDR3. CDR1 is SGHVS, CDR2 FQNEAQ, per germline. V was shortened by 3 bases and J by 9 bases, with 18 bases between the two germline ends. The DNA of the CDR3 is TGTGCCAGCAGCTTCATGGTGGGGGCGAGTGGTGAGCAGTTCTTC. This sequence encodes CASSFMVGASGEQFF.

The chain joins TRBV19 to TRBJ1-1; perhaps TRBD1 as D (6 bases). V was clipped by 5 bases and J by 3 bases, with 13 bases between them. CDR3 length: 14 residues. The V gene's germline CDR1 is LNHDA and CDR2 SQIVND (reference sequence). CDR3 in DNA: TGTGCCAGTAGTTATACCCCAGGGGACACTGAAGCTTTCTTT. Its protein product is CASSYTPGDTEAFF.

CDR3 bases: TGTGCCAGCAGGGCCGGGACTGGGCAGGGCTACGAGCAGTACTTC. It specifies CASRAGTGQGYEQYF. This sequence joins TRBV7-9 and TRBJ2-7, with D possibly TRBD2 on 6 matching bases. V gave up 6 bases and J gave up 3 bases, with 18 bases separating them. The CDR3 spans 15 residues. Germline-derived CDR1 and CDR2 are SEHNR and FQNEAQ (reference sequence).

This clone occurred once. The CDR3 loop is CASSPLSVNTEAFF. The CDR3 DNA is TGTGCCAGTAGTCCCCTTTCAGTAAACACTGAAGCTTTCTTT. This chain uses TRBV19 with TRBJ1-1; D remains unclear. Germline V gives CDR1 LNHDA, CDR2 SQIVND (reference sequence). The CDR3 extends over 14 amino acids. Trimming removed 5 bases at V and 2 bases at J, with 12 bases between.

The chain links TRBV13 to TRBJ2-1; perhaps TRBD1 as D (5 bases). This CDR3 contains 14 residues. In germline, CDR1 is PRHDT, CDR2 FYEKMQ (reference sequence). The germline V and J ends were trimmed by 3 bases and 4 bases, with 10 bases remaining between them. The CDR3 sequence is CASSFSDTYNEQFF. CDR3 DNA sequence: TGTGCCAGCAGCTTCTCGGACACGTACAATGAGCAGTTCTTC. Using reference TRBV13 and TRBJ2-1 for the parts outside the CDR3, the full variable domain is AAGVIQSPRHLIKEKRETATLKCYPIPRHDTVYWYQQGPGQDPQFLISFYEKMQSDKGSIPDRFSAQQFSDYHSELNMSSLELGDSALYFCASSFSDTYNEQFFGPGTRLTVL.

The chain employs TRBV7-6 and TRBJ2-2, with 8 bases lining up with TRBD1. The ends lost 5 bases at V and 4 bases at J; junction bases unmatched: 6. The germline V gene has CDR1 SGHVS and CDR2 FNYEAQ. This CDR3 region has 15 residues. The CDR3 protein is CASSARDRLTGELFF. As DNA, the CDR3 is TGTGCCAGCAGCGCCCGGGACAGGCTCACCGGGGAGCTGTTTTTT.